This passage covers 15 T cell receptor beta chains from one sample sequenced in a study of cytomegalovirus exposure and HLA in healthy donors (dated by TCRdb to about 2017). The library was prepared using the immunoSEQ multiplex PCR assay. For the multiplex PCR, a mixture combining 60 forward primers for TCR Vbeta segments and 13 reverse primers for TCR Jbeta segments was used. What TCRdb holds here is the immuneACCESS table cut down to in-frame rearrangements. Part of the clones is not present; checked against another copy, under half of the missing clones reflect an unresolved V gene, and the others are unexplained. The sample contains a few hundred thousand clones, around 90% of them found a single time. Of the sample, approximately 2.2% falls within the top ten clones. The sample taken for sequencing was PBMCs. These receptors were collected from a woman aged 18-35 years in good health and CMV-seronegative.

The chain uses TRBV7-3 and TRBJ2-2; 8 positions match TRBD2. CDR1 is SGHTA and CDR2 is FQGTGA in the germline V gene. The CDR3 extends over 16 amino acids. Trimming at V came to 2 bases and at J to 4 bases, leaving 6 bases not matched to a gene. CDR3 loop: CASSLSGGGGTGELFF. CDR3 DNA: TGTGCCAGCAGCTTATCGGGAGGGGGGGGCACCGGGGAGCTGTTTTTT. The whole variable domain, remainder taken from reference TRBV7-3 and TRBJ2-2, is GAGVSQTPSNKVTEKGKYVELRCDPISGHTALYWYRQSLGQGPEFLIYFQGTGAADDSGLPNDRFFAVRPEGSVSTLKIQRTERGDSAVYLCASSLSGGGGTGELFFGEGSRLTVL.

The V and J genes are TRBV10-3 and TRBJ1-2; 11 nucleotides align to TRBD1. Per germline, CDR1 ENHRY and CDR2 SYGVKD. V lost 6 bases to trimming and J lost 4 bases; unmatched junction nucleotides: 7. This CDR3 is built from 15 residues. The CDR3 DNA follows: TGTGCCATCAGCCCAACGGGACAGGGGGGCTATGGCTACACCTTC. The encoded protein is CAISPTGQGGYGYTF.

This clone was seen just once. The J gene is TRBJ2-7, the V gene TRBV4-1, with 8 nucleotides matching TRBD2. With 1 base clipped from V and 3 bases from J, the junction kept 5 bases outside the gene matches. Germline V gene data show CDR1 as MGHRA and CDR2 as YSYEKL. The CDR3 runs to 15 residues. The CDR3: CASSQVVRGGYEQYF. In nucleotides, the CDR3 is TGCGCCAGCAGCCAAGTAGTTCGGGGGGGCTACGAGCAGTACTTC.

This chain links TRBV19 with TRBJ1-1; no clear D. CDR1 is LNHDA, CDR2 SQIVND, per germline (reference sequence). Trimming removed 4 bases from V and 1 base from J, with 10 bases in between. This CDR3 has 14 residues. The CDR3 protein is CASSTRERNTEAFF. The DNA of the CDR3 is TGTGCCAGTAGTACCCGTGAGAGGAACACTGAAGCTTTCTTT.

The J gene is TRBJ2-7, the V gene TRBV7-8, with D uncertain. The V end was cut by 2 bases, the J end by 5 bases, with 13 bases between. CDR1 SGHVS and CDR2 FQNEAQ come from the germline V gene. The CDR3 totals 14 residues. The CDR3 DNA follows: TGTGCCAGCAGCTTACCCTTGAGGTCGGACGAGCAGTACTTC. It translates to CASSLPLRSDEQYF.

The rearrangement uses TRBV5-4 and TRBJ1-1; weak D call: TRBD1 (5 bases). The germline gives CDR1 SGHNT, CDR2 YYREEE (reference sequence). The CDR3 loop spans 14 amino acids. Between the trimmed V and J ends, which lost 1 base and 0 bases, there was a span of 7 bases. CDR3 sequence: CASSLYRMNTEAFF. DNA for the CDR3: TGTGCCAGCAGCTTGTACAGGATGAACACTGAAGCTTTCTTT.

The genes are TRBV11-2 and TRBJ1-1; D is uncertain. Germline lookup yields CDR1 SGHAT and CDR2 FQNNGV. The CDR3 sequence is 15 residues long. V lost 1 base to trimming and J lost 1 base, with 10 bases between them. The CDR3 spells CASSLAAGGNTEAFF. CDR3 bases: TGTGCCAGCAGCTTAGCAGCCGGAGGGAACACTGAAGCTTTCTTT.

This clone has only a few counts. Here the CDR3 DNA reads TGCAGTGCAGCAGGGATGGCTGAAGCTTTCTTT. Amino acid sequence: CSAAGMAEAFF. This chain links TRBV20-1 with TRBJ1-1; the D gene is possibly TRBD1 (5 bases). Trimming removed 6 bases at V and 6 bases at J, with 11 bases between. The CDR3 sequence is 11 residues long. CDR1 is DFQATT and CDR2 is SNEGSKA in the germline V gene (reference sequence).

Details on this clone: The same CDR3 also results from other DNA sequences found in this sample. The chain joins TRBV5-1 to TRBJ1-1, with 11 bases identical to TRBD1. The ends lost 4 bases at V and 5 bases at J; junction bases unmatched: 10. The CDR3 is 16 amino acids. The germline V gene has CDR1 SGHRS and CDR2 YFSETQ. CDR3 residues: CASSLRTGGITTEAFF. The CDR3 coding sequence is TGCGCCAGCAGCCTCAGGACAGGGGGCATAACAACTGAAGCTTTCTTT.

The V gene is TRBV5-6, the J gene TRBJ2-5; perhaps TRBD2 as D (6 bases). This CDR3 has 13 residues. The germline gives CDR1 SGHDT, CDR2 YYEEEE. V gave up 4 bases and J gave up 7 bases, with 14 bases separating them. CDR3 sequence reads: CASSEGPGGTQYF. The CDR3 nucleotides are TGTGCCAGCAGCGAGGGACCCGGGGGGACCCAGTACTTC.

The chain is built from TRBV5-1 and TRBJ1-4; 8 positions match TRBD1. Trimming removed 3 bases from V and 8 bases from J; junction bases left unmatched: 6. The CDR3 length is 14 residues. Germline V CDR1 and CDR2: SGHRS, YFSETQ. This CDR3 is CASSSQGAQEKLFF. The DNA of the CDR3 is TGCGCCAGCAGCTCCCAGGGGGCCCAAGAAAAACTGTTTTTT.

The chain joins TRBV5-1 to TRBJ2-7; 8 nucleotides line up with TRBD1. V shed 4 bases, J shed 7 bases, and the junction held 4 bases outside the gene matches. CDR3 length: 12 residues. The germline V gene encodes CDR1 SGHRS and CDR2 YFSETQ. CDR3 sequence: CASSRQGWEQYF. CDR3 in DNA: TGCGCCAGCAGCCGACAGGGGTGGGAGCAGTACTTC.

The chain has TRBV5-1 and TRBJ1-1, with D perhaps TRBD1 (5 bases). The V end was cut by 0 bases, the J end by 5 bases, with 11 bases between. In germline, CDR1 is SGHRS, CDR2 YFSETQ. The CDR3 extends over 14 amino acids. The CDR3 DNA follows: TGCGCCAGCAGCTTGGGGGCAGGGATGACTGAAGCTTTCTTT. Protein: CASSLGAGMTEAFF. The variable domain in full, completed from reference TRBV5-1 and TRBJ1-1, reads KAGVTQTPRYLIKTRGQQVTLSCSPISGHRSVSWYQQTPGQGLQFLFEYFSETQRNKGNFPGRFSGRQFSNSRSEMNVSTLELGDSALYLCASSLGAGMTEAFFGQGTRLTVV.

This chain uses TRBV18 with TRBJ2-5; possible D gene TRBD1, 7 bases. Germline V gene lookup returns CDR1 KGHSH and CDR2 LQKENI. The V end lost 2 bases, the J end lost 2 bases, and 9 bases lay between the germline ends. CDR3 size: 14 residues. The CDR3: CASSPAGQQETQYF. The CDR3 DNA sequence: TGTGCCAGCTCACCAGCGGGACAGCAAGAGACCCAGTACTTC.

The chain uses TRBV10-3 and TRBJ2-1, with TRBD2 identical over 7 bases. CDR1 is ENHRY, CDR2 SYGVKD, per germline. V shed 7 bases, J shed 1 base, and the junction held 10 bases outside the gene matches. The length of the CDR3 is 16 residues. Written as DNA, the CDR3 is TGTGCCATCACTGGTGGGCTGGGGGGGTCCTACAATGAGCAGTTCTTC. Residues: CAITGGLGGSYNEQFF.